This T cell receptor beta chain was recorded in a study of OX40 agonist ivuxolimab in advanced cancers. Study-wide context: Dose-escalation patients suffered from hepatocellular carcinoma, melanoma, renal cell or head and neck cancer. Regarding the study as a whole: Among expanded peripheral T cells, antigen specificity went undetermined. At doses 0.1 to 3.0 mg/kg, CD4+ and CD8+ clones expanded.

This clone was counted only a few times. What it recognizes is unknown. The J segment lost 8 bases and the V segment lost 5 bases, leaving 5 bases of the junction unmatched. Germline CDR1 and CDR2: SGHVS and FQNEAQ. This CDR3 region has 12 residues. Method: immunoSEQ multiplex PCR; TCRdb's copy keeps in-frame clones and lacks some. The profile shows 61,000 or so clones, 84% of them singletons. People who had autoimmune disease history or systemic immunosuppression were excluded. This rearrangement joins TRBV7-8 to TRBJ1-2, with 7 positions matching TRBD1. The TCR comes from an adult with an advanced solid tumor such as melanoma, head and neck, liver or kidney cancer. Sequencing was performed on CD4+ or CD8+ T cells sorted from blood, taken in a trial of the OX40 agonist ivuxolimab. CDR3 nucleotide sequence: TGTGCCAGCAGCCAGACAGGGTACGGCTACACCTTC. Translation gives CASSQTGYGYTF.